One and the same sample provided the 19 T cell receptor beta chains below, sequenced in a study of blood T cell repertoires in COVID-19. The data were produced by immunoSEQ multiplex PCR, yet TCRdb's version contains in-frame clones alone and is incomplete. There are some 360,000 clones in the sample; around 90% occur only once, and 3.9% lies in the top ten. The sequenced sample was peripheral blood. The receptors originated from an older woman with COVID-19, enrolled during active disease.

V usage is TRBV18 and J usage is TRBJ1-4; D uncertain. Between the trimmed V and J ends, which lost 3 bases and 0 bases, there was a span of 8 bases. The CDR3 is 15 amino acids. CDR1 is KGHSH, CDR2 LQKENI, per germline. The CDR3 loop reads CASSPSPATNEKLFF. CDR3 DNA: TGTGCCAGCTCACCCTCACCAGCAACTAATGAAAAACTGTTTTTT.

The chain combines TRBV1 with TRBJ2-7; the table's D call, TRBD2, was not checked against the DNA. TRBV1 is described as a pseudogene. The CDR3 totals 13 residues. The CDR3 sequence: CTSSQDLGGSTLF. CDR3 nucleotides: TGCACCAGCAGCCAAGATCTCGGGGGGTCGACCCTCTTC.

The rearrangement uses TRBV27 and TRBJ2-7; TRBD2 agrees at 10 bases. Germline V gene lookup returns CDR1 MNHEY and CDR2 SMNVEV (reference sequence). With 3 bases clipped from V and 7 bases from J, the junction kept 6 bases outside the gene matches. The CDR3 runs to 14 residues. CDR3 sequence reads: CASSFGLAVGEQYF. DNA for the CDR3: TGTGCCAGCAGTTTCGGACTAGCGGTAGGGGAGCAGTACTTC.

CDR3 loop: CASSLGGLRGYTF. The CDR3 DNA follows: TGTGCCAGCAGTTTAGGGGGGCTAAGGGGCTACACCTTC. The chain carries TRBV12-3 or TRBV12-4 and TRBJ1-2; perhaps TRBD1 as D (6 bases). V gave up 1 base and J gave up 8 bases, with 11 bases separating them. The CDR3 extends over 13 amino acids.

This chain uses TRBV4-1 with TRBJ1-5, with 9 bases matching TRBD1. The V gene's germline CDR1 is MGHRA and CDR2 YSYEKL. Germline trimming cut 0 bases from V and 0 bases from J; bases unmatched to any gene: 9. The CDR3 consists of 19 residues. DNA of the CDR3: TGCGCCAGCAGCCAAGATAAGGGGGGACAGGGACTTAGCAATCAGCCCCAGCATTTT. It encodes CASSQDKGGQGLSNQPQHF.

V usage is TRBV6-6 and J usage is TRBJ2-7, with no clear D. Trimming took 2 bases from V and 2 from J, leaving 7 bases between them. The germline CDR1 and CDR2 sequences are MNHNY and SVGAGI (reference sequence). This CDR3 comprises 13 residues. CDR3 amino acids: CASSYGQTYEQYF. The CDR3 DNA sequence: TGTGCCAGCAGTTACGGGCAGACCTACGAGCAGTACTTC.

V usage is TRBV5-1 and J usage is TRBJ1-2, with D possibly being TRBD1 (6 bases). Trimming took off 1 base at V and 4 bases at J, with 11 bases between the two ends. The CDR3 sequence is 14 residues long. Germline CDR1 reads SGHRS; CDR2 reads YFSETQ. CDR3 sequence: CASSLTGPSYGYTF. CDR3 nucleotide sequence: TGCGCCAGCAGCTTGACAGGGCCCTCCTATGGCTACACCTTC. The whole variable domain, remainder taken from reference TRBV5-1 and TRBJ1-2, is KAGVTQTPRYLIKTRGQQVTLSCSPISGHRSVSWYQQTPGQGLQFLFEYFSETQRNKGNFPGRFSGRQFSNSRSEMNVSTLELGDSALYLCASSLTGPSYGYTFGSGTRLTVV.

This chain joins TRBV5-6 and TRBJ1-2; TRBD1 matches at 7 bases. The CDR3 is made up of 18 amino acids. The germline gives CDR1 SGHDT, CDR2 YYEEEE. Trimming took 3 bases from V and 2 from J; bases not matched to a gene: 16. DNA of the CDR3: TGTGCCAGCAGCTCCGCCCGGGACAGCACCTATTTAAACTATGGCTACACCTTC. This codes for CASSSARDSTYLNYGYTF.

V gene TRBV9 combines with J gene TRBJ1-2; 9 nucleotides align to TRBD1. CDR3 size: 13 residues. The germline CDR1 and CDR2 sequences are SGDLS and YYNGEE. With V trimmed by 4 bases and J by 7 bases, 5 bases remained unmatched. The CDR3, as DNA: TGTGCCAGCAGCCAAGGACAGGGGCTTGGCTACACCTTC. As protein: CASSQGQGLGYTF.

The CDR3 bases are TGTGCCAGCAGCTTTACGCCCGGGGGAAACACTGAAGCTTTCTTT. Its protein is CASSFTPGGNTEAFF. The chain is built from TRBV7-9 and TRBJ1-1; D is perhaps TRBD1 (5 bases). The CDR3 is made up of 15 amino acids. Trimming left V 3 bases short and J 2 bases short, with 13 bases between. CDR1 is SEHNR, CDR2 FQNEAQ, per germline (reference sequence).

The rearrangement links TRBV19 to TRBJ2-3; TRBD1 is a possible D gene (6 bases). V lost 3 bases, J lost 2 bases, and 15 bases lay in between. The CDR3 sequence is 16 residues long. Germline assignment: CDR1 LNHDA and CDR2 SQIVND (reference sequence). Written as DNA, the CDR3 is TGTGCCAGTAGTATTCGGTTGGGGGCCGTCACAGATACGCAGTATTTT. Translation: CASSIRLGAVTDTQYF.

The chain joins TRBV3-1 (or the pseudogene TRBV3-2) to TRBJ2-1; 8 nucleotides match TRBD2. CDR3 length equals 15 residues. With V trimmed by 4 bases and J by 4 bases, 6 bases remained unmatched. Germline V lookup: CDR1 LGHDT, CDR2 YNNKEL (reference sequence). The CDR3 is CASSLPAGGYNEQFF. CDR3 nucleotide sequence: TGTGCCAGCAGCCTTCCGGCGGGGGGATACAATGAGCAGTTCTTC.

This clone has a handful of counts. The CDR3 here is CASSHREGANEAFF. CDR3 in DNA: TGTGCCAGCAGCCACCGAGAGGGGGCGAATGAAGCTTTCTTT. The chain combines TRBV3-1 (or the pseudogene TRBV3-2) with TRBJ1-1, with 7 bases aligning to TRBD1. Trimming cost V 3 bases and J 7 bases; bases outside gene matches: 8. The germline V gene has CDR1 LGHDT and CDR2 YNNKEL (reference sequence). The CDR3 spans 14 residues.

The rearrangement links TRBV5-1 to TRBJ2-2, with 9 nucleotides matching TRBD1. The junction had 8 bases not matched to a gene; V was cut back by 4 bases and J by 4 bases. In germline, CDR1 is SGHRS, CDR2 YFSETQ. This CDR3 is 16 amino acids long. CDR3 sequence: CASSPSGTGPTGELFF. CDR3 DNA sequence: TGCGCCAGCAGCCCCTCAGGGACAGGGCCCACCGGGGAGCTGTTTTTT.

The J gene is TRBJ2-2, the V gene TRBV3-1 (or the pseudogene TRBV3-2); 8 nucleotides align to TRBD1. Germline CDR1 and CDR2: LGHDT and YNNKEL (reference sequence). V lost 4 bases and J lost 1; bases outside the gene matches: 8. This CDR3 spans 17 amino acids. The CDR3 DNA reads TGTGCCAGCAGCCCCTCCCTCAGGGGGCAGAACACCGGGGAGCTGTTTTTT. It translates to CASSPSLRGQNTGELFF.

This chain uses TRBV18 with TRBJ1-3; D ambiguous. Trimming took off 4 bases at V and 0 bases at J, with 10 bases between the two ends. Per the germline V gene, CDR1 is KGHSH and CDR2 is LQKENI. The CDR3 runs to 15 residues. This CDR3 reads CASSRGQHSGNTIYF. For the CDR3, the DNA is TGTGCCAGCTCACGCGGGCAGCACTCTGGAAACACCATATATTTT.

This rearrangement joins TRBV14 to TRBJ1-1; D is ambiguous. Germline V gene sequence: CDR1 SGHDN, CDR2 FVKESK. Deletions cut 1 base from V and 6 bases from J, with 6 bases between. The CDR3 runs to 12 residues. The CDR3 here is CASSQGLSEAFF. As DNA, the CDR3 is TGTGCCAGCAGCCAAGGACTCTCTGAAGCTTTCTTT.

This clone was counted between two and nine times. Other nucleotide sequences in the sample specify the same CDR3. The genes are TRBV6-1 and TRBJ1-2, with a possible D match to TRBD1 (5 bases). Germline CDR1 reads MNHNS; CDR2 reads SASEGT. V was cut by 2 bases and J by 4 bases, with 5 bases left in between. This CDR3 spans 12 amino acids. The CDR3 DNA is TGTGCCAGCAGTGAAAGGGGCTATGGCTACACCTTC. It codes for CASSERGYGYTF.

The CDR3 region has the DNA TGTGCCATCAGCCCGGGGACAGGGAACTATGGCTACACCTTC. Translating it yields CAISPGTGNYGYTF. The V call is TRBV10-3, the J call TRBJ1-2; TRBD1 agrees at 9 bases. Germline values: CDR1 ENHRY, CDR2 SYGVKD. The length of the CDR3 is 14 residues. The trim removed 6 bases at V and 2 bases at J, leaving 4 bases unmatched.